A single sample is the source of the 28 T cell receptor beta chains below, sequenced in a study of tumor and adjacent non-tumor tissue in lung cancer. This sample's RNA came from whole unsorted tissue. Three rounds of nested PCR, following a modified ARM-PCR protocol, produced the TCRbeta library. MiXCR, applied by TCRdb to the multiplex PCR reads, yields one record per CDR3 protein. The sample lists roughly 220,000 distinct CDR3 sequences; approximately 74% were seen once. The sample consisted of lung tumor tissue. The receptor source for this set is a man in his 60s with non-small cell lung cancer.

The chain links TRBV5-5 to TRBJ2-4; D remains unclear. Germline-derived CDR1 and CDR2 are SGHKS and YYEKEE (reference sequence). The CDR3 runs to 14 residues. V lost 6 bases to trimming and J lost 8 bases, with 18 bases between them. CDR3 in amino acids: CASTPMTVMDIQYF. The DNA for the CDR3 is TGTGCCAGCACCCCCATGACCGTCATGGACATTCAGTACTTC.

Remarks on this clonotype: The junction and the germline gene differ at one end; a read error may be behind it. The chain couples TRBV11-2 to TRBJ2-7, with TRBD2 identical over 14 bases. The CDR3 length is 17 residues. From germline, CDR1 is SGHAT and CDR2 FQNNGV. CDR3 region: CANSSGGTSGSTYEQYF. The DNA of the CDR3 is TGTGCCAACAGCTCCGGGGGGACTAGCGGGAGTACCTACGAGCAGTACTTC.

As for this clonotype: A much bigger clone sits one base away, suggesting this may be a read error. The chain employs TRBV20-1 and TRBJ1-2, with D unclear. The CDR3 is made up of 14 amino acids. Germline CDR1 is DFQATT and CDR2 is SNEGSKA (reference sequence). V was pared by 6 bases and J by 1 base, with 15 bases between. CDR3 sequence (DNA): TGCAGTGCCCGGAGCCGCTTGATTAACTATGGCTACACCTTC. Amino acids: CSARSRLINYGYTF.

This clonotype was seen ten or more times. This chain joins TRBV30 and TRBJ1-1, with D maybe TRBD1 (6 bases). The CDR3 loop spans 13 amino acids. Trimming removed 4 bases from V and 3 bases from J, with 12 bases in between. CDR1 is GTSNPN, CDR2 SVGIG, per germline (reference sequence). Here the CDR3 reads CAWMRGAHTEAFF. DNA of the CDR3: TGTGCCTGGATGCGGGGGGCGCACACTGAAGCTTTCTTT.

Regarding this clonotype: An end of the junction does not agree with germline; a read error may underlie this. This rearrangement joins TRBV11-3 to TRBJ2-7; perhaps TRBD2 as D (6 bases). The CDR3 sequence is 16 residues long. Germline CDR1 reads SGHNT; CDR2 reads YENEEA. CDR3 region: CASSGVRPLAPSEQYF. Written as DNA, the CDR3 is TGTGCCAGCTCCGGGGTGAGGCCACTAGCCCCGTCCGAGCAATACTTC.

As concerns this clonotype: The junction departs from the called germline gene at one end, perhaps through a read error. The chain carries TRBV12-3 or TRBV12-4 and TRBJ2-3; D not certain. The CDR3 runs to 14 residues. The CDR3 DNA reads TGTGCCTGCAGTTTAAACAGAGTCAAAGATACGCAGTATTTT. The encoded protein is CACSLNRVKDTQYF.

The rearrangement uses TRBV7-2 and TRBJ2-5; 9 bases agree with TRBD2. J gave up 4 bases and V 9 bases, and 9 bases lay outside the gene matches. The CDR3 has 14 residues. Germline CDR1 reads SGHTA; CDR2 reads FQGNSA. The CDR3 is CARNPSGVPETQYF. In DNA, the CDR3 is TGTGCCAGGAACCCTAGCGGGGTCCCAGAGACCCAGTACTTC.

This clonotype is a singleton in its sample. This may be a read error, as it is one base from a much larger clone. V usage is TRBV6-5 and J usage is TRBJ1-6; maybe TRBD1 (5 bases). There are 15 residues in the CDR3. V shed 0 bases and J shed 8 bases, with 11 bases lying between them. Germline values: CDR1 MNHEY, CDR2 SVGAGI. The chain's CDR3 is CASSYSGRDYSPLHF. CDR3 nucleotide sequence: TGTGCCAGCAGTTACTCGGGCAGGGATTATTCACCCCTCCACTTT.

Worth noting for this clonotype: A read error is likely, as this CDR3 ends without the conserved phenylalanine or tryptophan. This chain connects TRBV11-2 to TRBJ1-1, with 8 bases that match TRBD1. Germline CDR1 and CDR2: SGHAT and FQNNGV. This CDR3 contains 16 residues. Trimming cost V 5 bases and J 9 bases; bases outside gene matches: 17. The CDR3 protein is CASSPSRGPLRGKAFI. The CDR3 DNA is TGTGCCAGCAGCCCCTCCAGGGGGCCATTGAGGGGTAAAGCTTTCATT.

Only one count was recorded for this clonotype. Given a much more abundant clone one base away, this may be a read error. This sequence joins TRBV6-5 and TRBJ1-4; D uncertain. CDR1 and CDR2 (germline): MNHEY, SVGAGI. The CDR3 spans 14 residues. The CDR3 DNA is TGTGTCAGCAGTTACTCGATAATGGGTGAAAAACTGTTTTTT. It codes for CVSSYSIMGEKLFF.

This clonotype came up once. DNA for the CDR3: TGTGCCAGCAGCTTACGACAGGAGAACACTGAAGCTTTCTTT. It specifies CASSLRQENTEAFF. V gene TRBV7-2 combines with J gene TRBJ1-1; perhaps TRBD1 as D (6 bases). V lost 2 bases and J lost 1, with 8 bases in between. Per germline, CDR1 SGHTA and CDR2 FQGNSA. This CDR3 has 14 residues. The whole variable domain, remainder taken from reference TRBV7-2 and TRBJ1-1, is GAGVSQSPSNKVTEKGKDVELRCDPISGHTALYWYRQSLGQGLEFLIYFQGNSAPDKSGLPSDRFSAERTGGSVSTLTIQRTQQEDSAVYLCASSLRQENTEAFFGQGTRLTVV.

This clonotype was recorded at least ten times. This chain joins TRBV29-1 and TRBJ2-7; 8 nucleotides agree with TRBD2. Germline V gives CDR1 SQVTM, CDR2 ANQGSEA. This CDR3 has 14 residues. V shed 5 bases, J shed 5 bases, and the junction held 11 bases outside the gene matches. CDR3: CSVPGLVDEDEQYF. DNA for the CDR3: TGCAGCGTTCCGGGACTAGTGGACGAAGACGAGCAGTACTTC.

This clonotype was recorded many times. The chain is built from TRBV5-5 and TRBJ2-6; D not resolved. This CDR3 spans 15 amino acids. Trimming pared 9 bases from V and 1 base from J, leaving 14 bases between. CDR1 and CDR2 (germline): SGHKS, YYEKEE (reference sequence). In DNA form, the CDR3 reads TGTGCCACCAAACCTGGGCGGTCTGGGGCCAACGTCCTGACTTTC. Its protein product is CATKPGRSGANVLTF.

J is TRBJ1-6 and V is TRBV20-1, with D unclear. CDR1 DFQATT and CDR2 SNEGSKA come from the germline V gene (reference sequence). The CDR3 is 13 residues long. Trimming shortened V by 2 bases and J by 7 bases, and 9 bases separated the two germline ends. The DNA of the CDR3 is TGCAGTGCTAGAAAGGACGGGAATTCACCCCTCCACTTT. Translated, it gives CSARKDGNSPLHF.

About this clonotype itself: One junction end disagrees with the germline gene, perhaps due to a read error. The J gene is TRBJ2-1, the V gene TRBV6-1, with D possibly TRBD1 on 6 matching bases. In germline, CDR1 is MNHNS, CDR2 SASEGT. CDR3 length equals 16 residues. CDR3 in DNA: TGTGCCAGCAGTGGTTACAGGGAGACCTCCTACGATGAGCAGTTCTTC. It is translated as CASSGYRETSYDEQFF.

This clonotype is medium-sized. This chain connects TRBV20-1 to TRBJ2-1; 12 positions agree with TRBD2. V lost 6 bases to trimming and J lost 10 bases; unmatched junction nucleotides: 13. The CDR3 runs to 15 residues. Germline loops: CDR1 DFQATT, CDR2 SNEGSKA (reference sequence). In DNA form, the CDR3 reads TGCAGTGCGATAGGACTAGCGGGGCCGAGAATGGAGCAGTTCTTC. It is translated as CSAIGLAGPRMEQFF.

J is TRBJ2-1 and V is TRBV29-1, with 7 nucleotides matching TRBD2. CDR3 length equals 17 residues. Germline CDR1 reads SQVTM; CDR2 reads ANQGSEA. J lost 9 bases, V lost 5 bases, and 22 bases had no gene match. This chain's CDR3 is CSVLGGATSGGMSEQFF. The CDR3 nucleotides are TGCAGCGTTCTGGGCGGGGCCACTTCCGGGGGGATGAGTGAGCAGTTCTTC.

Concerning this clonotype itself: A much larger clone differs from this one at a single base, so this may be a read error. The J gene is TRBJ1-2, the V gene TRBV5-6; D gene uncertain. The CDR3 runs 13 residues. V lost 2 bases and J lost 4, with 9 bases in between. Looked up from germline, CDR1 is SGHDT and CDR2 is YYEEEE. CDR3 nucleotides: TGTGCCAGCAGCTTATGGGTAGGCTATGGCTACACCTTC. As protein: CASSLWVGYGYTF.

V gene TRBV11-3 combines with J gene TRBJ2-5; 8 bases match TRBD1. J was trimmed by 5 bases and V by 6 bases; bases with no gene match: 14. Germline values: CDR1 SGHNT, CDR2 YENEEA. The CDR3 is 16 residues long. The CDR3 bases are TGTGCCAGCAGTGAAGGGACAGGCACGAAGGGGGAGACCCAGTACTTC. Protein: CASSEGTGTKGETQYF.

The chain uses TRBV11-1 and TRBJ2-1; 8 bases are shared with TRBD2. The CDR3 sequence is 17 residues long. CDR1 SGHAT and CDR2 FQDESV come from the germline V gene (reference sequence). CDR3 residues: CDNSLSRLAGGNNEQFF. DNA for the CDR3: TGTGACAACAGCTTATCTCGGCTTGCGGGAGGCAACAATGAGCAGTTCTTC.

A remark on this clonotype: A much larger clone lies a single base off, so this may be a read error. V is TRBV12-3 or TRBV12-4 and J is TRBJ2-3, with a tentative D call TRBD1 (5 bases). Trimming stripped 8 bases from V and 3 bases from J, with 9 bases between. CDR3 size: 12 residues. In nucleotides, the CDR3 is TGTGCCAGCGGCCGACAGACAGATACGCAGTATTTT. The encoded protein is CASGRQTDTQYF.

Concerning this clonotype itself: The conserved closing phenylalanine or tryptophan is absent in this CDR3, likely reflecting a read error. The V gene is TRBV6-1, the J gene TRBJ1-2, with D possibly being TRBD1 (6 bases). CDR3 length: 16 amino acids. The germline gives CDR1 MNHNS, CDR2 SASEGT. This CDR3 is CARSEVRTTGWSGYTI. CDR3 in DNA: TGTGCCAGAAGTGAAGTACGTACTACAGGGTGGAGCGGCTACACCATC.

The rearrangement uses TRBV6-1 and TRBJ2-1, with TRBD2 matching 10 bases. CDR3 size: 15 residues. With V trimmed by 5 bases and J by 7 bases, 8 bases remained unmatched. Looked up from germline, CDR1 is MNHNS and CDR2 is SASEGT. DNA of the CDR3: TGTGCCAGCAGTCCTAGCGGGAGTTGGGAAAATGAGCAGTTCTTC. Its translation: CASSPSGSWENEQFF.

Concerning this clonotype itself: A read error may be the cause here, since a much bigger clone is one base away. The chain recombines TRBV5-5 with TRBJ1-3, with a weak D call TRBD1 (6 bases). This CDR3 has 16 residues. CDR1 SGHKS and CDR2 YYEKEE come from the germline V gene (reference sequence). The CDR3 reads CASNLSTGSSGNTIYF. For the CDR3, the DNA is TGTGCCAGCAACTTGTCGACAGGTTCCTCTGGAAACACCATATATTTT.

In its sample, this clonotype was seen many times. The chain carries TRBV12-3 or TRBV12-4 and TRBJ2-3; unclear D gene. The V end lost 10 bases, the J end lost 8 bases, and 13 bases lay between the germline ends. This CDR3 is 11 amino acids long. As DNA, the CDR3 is TGTGCCACCTCCTCGGTTGGTACGCAGTATTTT. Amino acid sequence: CATSSVGTQYF.

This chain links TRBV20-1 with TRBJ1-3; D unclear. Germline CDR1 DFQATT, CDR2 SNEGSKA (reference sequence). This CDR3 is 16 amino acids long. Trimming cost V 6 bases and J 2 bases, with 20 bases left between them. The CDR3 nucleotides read TGCAGTGCGACATCGGGCCTAGCAAGGCCTGGAAACACCATATATTTT. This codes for CSATSGLARPGNTIYF.

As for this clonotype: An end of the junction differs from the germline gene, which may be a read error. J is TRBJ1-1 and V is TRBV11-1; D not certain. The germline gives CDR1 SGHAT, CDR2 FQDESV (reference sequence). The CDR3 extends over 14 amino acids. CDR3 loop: CANSLDRLSTEAFF. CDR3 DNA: TGTGCCAACAGCTTGGATCGTCTGAGCACTGAAGCTTTCTTT. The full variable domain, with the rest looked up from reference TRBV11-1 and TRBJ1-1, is EAEVAQSPRYKITEKSQAVAFWCDPISGHATLYWYRQILGQGPELLVQFQDESVVDDSQLPKDRFSAERLKGVDSTLKIQPAELGDSAMYLCANSLDRLSTEAFFGQGTRLTVV.

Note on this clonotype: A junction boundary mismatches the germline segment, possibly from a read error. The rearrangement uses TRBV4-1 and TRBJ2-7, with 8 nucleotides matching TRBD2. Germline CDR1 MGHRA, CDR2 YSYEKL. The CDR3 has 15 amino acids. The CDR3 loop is CAISQATGTSNEQYF. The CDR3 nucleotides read TGCGCCATCAGCCAAGCAACCGGGACTAGTAACGAGCAGTACTTC.